What follows describes a single T cell receptor beta chain. The data are from a study of T-cell memory formation after mild COVID-19. TCRdb independently ran MiXCR on the 5' RACE reads; one entry per CDR3 protein. The data contain about 440,000 distinct CDR3 sequences, about 19% of them singletons. From germline, CDR1 is SGHTA and CDR2 FQGTGA. The CDR3 runs 12 residues. The germline V and J ends were trimmed by 1 base and 13 bases, with 11 bases remaining between them. Sequencing was done on a sample of PBMCs or a T cell subset sorted from them (not recorded which). This rearrangement joins TRBV7-3 to TRBJ2-1; TRBD2 might be the D (5 bases). The TCR comes from an adult woman who had mild COVID-19 (a few samples of this study predate the infection). Cell type and time point are not known. The CDR3 DNA reads TGTGCCAGCAGCTTAAGGGCGGGTGAACAGTTCTTC. This sequence encodes CASSLRAGEQFF.